The rows below give T cell receptor beta chains drawn from one sample of a study of blood T cell repertoires in COVID-19. Clones were read by immunoSEQ multiplex PCR, and TCRdb kept only the in-frame ones, dropping some. The data show 90,000 to 120,000 clones, roughly nine tenths seen once. Sample: peripheral blood. The receptors come from a human donor in a cohort sampled during active COVID-19. CDR3s include the opening cysteine and the closing phenylalanine or tryptophan. D genes are given only for firm matches. A row's size may be missing; if present it is once, few, many or a size class.

d_gene,abundance,v_gene,j_gene,len,CDR3aa,CDR3nt
-,-,TRBV5-4,TRBJ1-1,16,CASSLFGREDRPEAFF,TGTGCCAGCAGCTTGTTTGGACGGGAGGATAGGCCTGAAGCTTTCTTT
TRBD1,-,TRBV7-3,TRBJ1-5,15,CASSLGTGVGQPQHF,TGTGCCAGCAGCTTAGGGACAGGGGTAGGTCAGCCCCAGCATTTT
TRBD2,-,TRBV7-8,TRBJ2-1,16,CASSFVAGGKVNEQFF,TGTGCCAGCAGCTTTGTAGCGGGGGGGAAAGTAAATGAGCAGTTCTTC
-,-,TRBV9,TRBJ2-3,15,CASSVGGSNTDTQYF,TGTGCCAGCAGCGTAGGAGGGTCTAACACAGATACGCAGTATTTT
-,-,TRBV19,TRBJ1-2,13,CASSSQGIGGYTF,TGTGCCAGTAGTAGTCAGGGGATCGGCGGCTACACCTTC
-,few,TRBV30,TRBJ1-6,14,CAWSEFGGYSPLHF,TGTGCCTGGAGTGAATTCGGGGGGTATTCACCCCTCCACTTT
-,-,TRBV18,TRBJ2-3,16,CASSPSWGVQGDTQYF,TGTGCCAGCTCACCGTCCTGGGGCGTCCAGGGGGATACGCAGTATTTT
-,once,TRBV19,TRBJ2-7,11,CASSPPYEQYF,TGTGCCAGTAGCCCCCCTTACGAGCAGTACTTC
-,-,TRBV5-1,TRBJ2-5,14,CASSWGGHQETQYF,TGCGCCAGCAGCTGGGGGGGACATCAAGAGACCCAGTACTTC
TRBD2,-,TRBV6-2/TRBV6-3,TRBJ2-6,20,CASSPPRGTSYFSGANVLTF,TGTGCCAGCAGCCCCCCGCGTGGGACTAGTTATTTCTCTGGGGCCAACGTCCTGACTTTC
-,-,TRBV19,TRBJ2-7,12,CASSMRVGEQYF,TGTGCCAGTAGTATGAGGGTCGGCGAGCAGTACTTC
-,-,TRBV9,TRBJ2-7,14,CASSAMTGSPEQYF,TGTGCCAGCAGCGCCATGACCGGGTCCCCGGAGCAGTACTTC
-,-,TRBV28,TRBJ2-3,15,CASSLMGRSTDTQYF,TGTGCCAGCAGTTTGATGGGGCGAAGCACAGATACGCAGTATTTT
TRBD1,-,TRBV28,TRBJ1-5,16,CASSPSWTGRNQPQHF,TGTGCCAGCAGTCCGTCTTGGACAGGGAGGAATCAGCCCCAGCATTTT
-,-,TRBV5-1,TRBJ1-1,14,CASSLASGNTEAFF,TGCGCCAGCAGCTTGGCGTCGGGTAACACTGAAGCTTTCTTT
TRBD1,-,TRBV6-1,TRBJ2-7,16,CASSEAPVATGGVKYF,TGTGCCAGCAGTGAAGCGCCAGTTGCGACAGGGGGCGTCAAGTACTTC
TRBD1,-,TRBV3-1/TRBV3-2,TRBJ1-2,15,CASSQDPGGSRGYTF,TGTGCCAGCAGCCAAGATCCAGGGGGCTCAAGGGGCTACACCTTC
-,-,TRBV19,TRBJ2-5,14,CASRRNDAQETQYF,TGTGCCAGTAGGCGAAACGATGCACAAGAGACCCAGTACTTC
-,-,TRBV27,TRBJ2-3,14,CASNGRYSTDTQYF,TGTGCCAGCAACGGGAGATACAGCACAGATACGCAGTATTTT
-,-,TRBV6-5,TRBJ2-7,13,CACSNPYSYEQYF,TGTGCCTGTAGTAACCCTTACTCCTACGAGCAGTACTTC
-,-,TRBV27,TRBJ2-1,13,CASSSGRLHEQFF,TGTGCCAGCAGTTCCGGCAGGTTGCATGAGCAGTTCTTC
-,-,TRBV9,TRBJ2-1,15,CASSVLPEPYNEQFF,TGTGCCAGCAGCGTACTACCTGAGCCCTACAATGAGCAGTTCTTC
TRBD2,-,TRBV5-1,TRBJ2-3,15,CASSFLAGATDTQYF,TGCGCCAGCAGCTTTCTAGCGGGGGCCACAGATACGCAGTATTTT
TRBD2,-,TRBV7-9,TRBJ2-3,16,CASSLTSGSRADTQYF,TGTGCCAGCAGCTTGACTAGCGGGAGTAGGGCAGATACGCAGTATTTT
TRBD2,-,TRBV7-2,TRBJ2-5,17,CASSVVAASGAQETQYF,TGTGCCAGCAGCGTAGTGGCGGCCAGCGGGGCCCAAGAGACCCAGTACTTC
-,-,TRBV19,TRBJ1-2,12,CASTDSSNGYTF,TGTGCCAGTACGGACAGCTCTAATGGCTACACCTTC
-,-,TRBV20-1,TRBJ2-3,13,CSASDPSTDTQYF,TGCAGTGCTAGTGATCCTAGCACAGATACGCAGTATTTT
-,-,TRBV11-3,TRBJ1-1,11,CASSLRSEAFF,TGTGCCAGCAGCTTAAGGAGTGAAGCTTTCTTT
TRBD2,-,TRBV7-9,TRBJ2-1,13,CASSFLAGGEQFF,TGTGCCAGCAGCTTCCTAGCGGGGGGTGAGCAGTTCTTC
-,-,TRBV13,TRBJ2-1,13,CASSFRHSNEQFF,TGTGCCAGCAGCTTCCGACATTCCAATGAGCAGTTCTTC
-,-,TRBV3-1/TRBV3-2,TRBJ2-2,12,CASRPGSGELFF,TGTGCCAGCAGACCAGGGTCCGGGGAGCTGTTTTTT
-,once,TRBV5-8,TRBJ2-1,14,CASSLGGAGDEQFF,TGTGCCAGCAGCTTGGGCGGGGCGGGCGATGAGCAGTTCTTC
-,-,TRBV2,TRBJ2-5,13,CASSWTDQGTQYF,TGTGCCAGCAGCTGGACAGACCAAGGGACCCAGTACTTC
TRBD2,once,TRBV9,TRBJ2-5,16,CASSVVPSGGQETQYF,TGTGCCAGCAGCGTAGTGCCTAGCGGGGGGCAAGAGACCCAGTACTTC
-,-,TRBV6-1,TRBJ2-3,16,CASSEFRVTSTDTQYF,TGTGCCAGCAGTGAGTTCAGGGTAACTAGCACAGATACGCAGTATTTT
TRBD1,-,TRBV7-6,TRBJ2-7,12,CASSGTEGLQYF,TGTGCCAGCAGCGGGACAGAGGGCCTGCAGTACTTC
-,-,TRBV5-4,TRBJ2-1,14,CASSSRGLNNEQFF,TGTGCCAGCAGCTCTAGGGGGTTAAACAATGAGCAGTTCTTC
TRBD2,-,TRBV2,TRBJ2-1,13,CASSEEDGTKQFF,TGTGCCAGCAGTGAAGAAGATGGGACTAAGCAGTTCTTC
-,-,TRBV28,TRBJ2-7,13,CASLPVSRGEQYF,TGTGCCAGCCTCCCGGTCTCCCGGGGCGAGCAGTACTTC
-,-,TRBV20-1,TRBJ1-6,14,CSASLSGGDSPLHF,TGCAGTGCTAGTCTCAGTGGGGGGGATTCACCCCTCCACTTT
-,-,TRBV6-2/TRBV6-3,TRBJ2-7,13,CASSYSPGSEQYF,TGTGCCAGCAGTTACTCCCCGGGATCCGAGCAGTACTTC
TRBD2,once,TRBV7-8,TRBJ2-3,16,CASSLVERLAADTQYF,TGTGCCAGCAGCTTAGTCGAGCGACTAGCGGCCGATACGCAGTATTTT
-,once,TRBV12-3/TRBV12-4,TRBJ2-5,13,CASSFGGLETQYF,TGTGCCAGCAGTTTTGGAGGGTTGGAGACCCAGTACTTC
-,-,TRBV11-2,TRBJ2-1,15,CASGPQASSYNEQFF,TGTGCCAGCGGGCCTCAGGCGAGCTCCTACAATGAGCAGTTCTTC
-,-,TRBV30,TRBJ2-7,12,CAWSEDSYEQYF,TGTGCCTGGAGTGAAGACAGCTACGAGCAGTACTTC
TRBD1,-,TRBV7-2,TRBJ2-5,16,CASSAQGLVVAETQYF,TGTGCCAGCAGCGCACAGGGGCTAGTAGTTGCCGAGACCCAGTACTTC
TRBD2,once,TRBV19,TRBJ2-3,14,CASSMGLEADTQYF,TGTGCCAGTAGTATGGGACTAGAGGCAGATACGCAGTATTTT
TRBD2,-,TRBV3-1/TRBV3-2,TRBJ2-1,17,CASSRLAGASSYNEQFF,TGTGCCAGCAGCCGACTAGCGGGGGCCAGCTCCTACAATGAGCAGTTCTTC
-,-,TRBV12-1,TRBJ2-7,18,CASSLRRPNSRSSYEQYF,TGTGCCAGCAGCTTGAGGCGGCCTAACTCCCGGAGCTCCTACGAGCAGTACTTC
-,-,TRBV3-1/TRBV3-2,TRBJ1-2,14,CASSQDWRNYGYTF,TGTGCCAGCAGCCAAGACTGGAGAAACTATGGCTACACCTTC
TRBD2,-,TRBV5-3,TRBJ2-2,18,CARSPRTSGRAGTGELFF,TGTGCCAGAAGCCCGAGGACTAGCGGGAGGGCCGGGACCGGGGAGCTGTTTTTT
TRBD2,once,TRBV7-9,TRBJ2-5,15,CASSSGLAEQETQYF,TGTGCCAGCAGCTCGGGACTAGCGGAACAAGAGACCCAGTACTTC
-,-,TRBV12-5,TRBJ2-2,11,CASGTTGELFF,TGTGCTAGTGGTACTACCGGGGAGCTGTTTTTT
-,-,TRBV3-1/TRBV3-2,TRBJ2-5,13,CASSQDLQETQYF,TGTGCCAGCAGCCAAGATCTCCAAGAGACCCAGTACTTC
-,once,TRBV7-8,TRBJ1-6,13,CASSSSPNSPLHF,TGTGCCAGCAGCTCCAGTCCGAATTCACCCCTCCACTTT
-,-,TRBV12-3/TRBV12-4,TRBJ1-2,13,CASSLGGVYGYTF,TGTGCCAGCAGTTTAGGCGGGGTCTATGGCTACACCTTC